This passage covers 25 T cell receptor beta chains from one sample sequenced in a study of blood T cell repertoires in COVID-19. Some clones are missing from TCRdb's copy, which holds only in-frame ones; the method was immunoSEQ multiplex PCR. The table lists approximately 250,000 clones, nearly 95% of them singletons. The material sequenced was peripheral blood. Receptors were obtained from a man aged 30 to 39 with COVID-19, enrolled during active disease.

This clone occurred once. The CDR3 region is CSALPAGAETQYF. The CDR3 DNA reads TGCAGCGCCCTACCCGCAGGGGCAGAGACCCAGTACTTC. J is TRBJ2-5 and V is TRBV29-1, with a tentative D call TRBD1 (6 bases). Germline values: CDR1 SQVTM, CDR2 ANQGSEA. The CDR3 contains 13 residues. The ends were cut back, 7 bases at V and 4 bases at J, with 16 bases in the middle.

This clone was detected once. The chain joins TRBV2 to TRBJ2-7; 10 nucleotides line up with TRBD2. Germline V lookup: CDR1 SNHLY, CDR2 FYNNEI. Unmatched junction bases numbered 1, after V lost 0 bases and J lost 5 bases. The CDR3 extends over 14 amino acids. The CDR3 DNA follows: TGTGCCAGCAGTGAAGCAACTAGCGGGGACGAGCAGTACTTC. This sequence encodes CASSEATSGDEQYF.

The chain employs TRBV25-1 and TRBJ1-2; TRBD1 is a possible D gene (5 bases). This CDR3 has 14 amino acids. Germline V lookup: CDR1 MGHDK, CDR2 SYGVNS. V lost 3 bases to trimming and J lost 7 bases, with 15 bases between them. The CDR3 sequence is CASSDHIRGGGYTF. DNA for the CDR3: TGTGCCAGCAGTGACCATATCCGGGGGGGTGGCTACACCTTC.

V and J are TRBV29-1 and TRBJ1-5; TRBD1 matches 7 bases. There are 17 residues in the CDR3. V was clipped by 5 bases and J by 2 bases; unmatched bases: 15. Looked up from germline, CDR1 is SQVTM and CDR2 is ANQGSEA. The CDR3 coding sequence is TGCAGCGTTATTGTAGTTGAGGGACAGCAGGGCAATCAGCCCCAGCATTTT. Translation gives CSVIVVEGQQGNQPQHF.

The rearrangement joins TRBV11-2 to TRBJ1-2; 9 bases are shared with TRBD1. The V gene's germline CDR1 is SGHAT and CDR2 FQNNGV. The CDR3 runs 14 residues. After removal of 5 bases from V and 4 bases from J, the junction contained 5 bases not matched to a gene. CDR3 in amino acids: CASSATGGVYGYTF. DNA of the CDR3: TGTGCCAGCAGCGCGACAGGGGGGGTCTATGGCTACACCTTC.

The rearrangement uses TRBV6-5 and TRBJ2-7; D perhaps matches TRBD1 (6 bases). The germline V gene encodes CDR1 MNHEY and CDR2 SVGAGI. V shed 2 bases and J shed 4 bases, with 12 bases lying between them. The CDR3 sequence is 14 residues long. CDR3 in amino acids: CASSYTIQGYEQYF. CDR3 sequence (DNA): TGTGCCAGCAGTTACACTATACAGGGATACGAGCAGTACTTC.

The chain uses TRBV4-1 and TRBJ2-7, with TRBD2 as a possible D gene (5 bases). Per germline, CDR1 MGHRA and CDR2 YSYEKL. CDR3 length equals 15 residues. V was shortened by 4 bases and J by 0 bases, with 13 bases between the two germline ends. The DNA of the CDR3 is TGCGCCAGCAGCCGAGCCGGGATATACTCCTACGAGCAGTACTTC. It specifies CASSRAGIYSYEQYF.

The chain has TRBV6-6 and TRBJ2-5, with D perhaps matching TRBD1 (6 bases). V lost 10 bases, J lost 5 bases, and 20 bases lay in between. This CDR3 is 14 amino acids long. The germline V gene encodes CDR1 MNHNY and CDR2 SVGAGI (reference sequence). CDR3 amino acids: CATKVGHPAETQYF. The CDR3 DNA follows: TGTGCCACCAAGGTGGGACACCCTGCGGAGACCCAGTACTTC.

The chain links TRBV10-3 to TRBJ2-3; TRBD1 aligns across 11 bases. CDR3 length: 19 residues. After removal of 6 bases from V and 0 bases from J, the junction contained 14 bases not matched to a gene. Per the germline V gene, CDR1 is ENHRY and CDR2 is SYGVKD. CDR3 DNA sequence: TGTGCCATCAGCCCAACCGGGACAGGGGGAGAATTCAGCACAGATACGCAGTATTTT. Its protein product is CAISPTGTGGEFSTDTQYF.

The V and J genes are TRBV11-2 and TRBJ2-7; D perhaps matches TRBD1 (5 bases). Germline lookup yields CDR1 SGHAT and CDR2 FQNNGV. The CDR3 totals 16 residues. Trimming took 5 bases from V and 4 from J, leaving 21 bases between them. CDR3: CASSTPSSGAKYEQYF. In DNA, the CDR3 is TGTGCCAGCAGCACCCCTTCTAGTGGGGCGAAATACGAGCAGTACTTC.

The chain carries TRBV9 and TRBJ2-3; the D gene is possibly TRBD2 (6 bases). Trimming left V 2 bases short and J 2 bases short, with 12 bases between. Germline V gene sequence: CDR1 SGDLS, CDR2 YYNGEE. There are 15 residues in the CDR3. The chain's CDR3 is CASSVLASSTDTQYF. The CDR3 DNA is TGTGCCAGCAGCGTTCTAGCGTCATCCACAGATACGCAGTATTTT.

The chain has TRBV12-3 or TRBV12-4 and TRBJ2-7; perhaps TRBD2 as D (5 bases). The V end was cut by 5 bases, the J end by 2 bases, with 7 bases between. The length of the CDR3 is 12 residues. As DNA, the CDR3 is TGTGCCAGCAGTGGACTTACCTACGAGCAGTACTTC. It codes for CASSGLTYEQYF.

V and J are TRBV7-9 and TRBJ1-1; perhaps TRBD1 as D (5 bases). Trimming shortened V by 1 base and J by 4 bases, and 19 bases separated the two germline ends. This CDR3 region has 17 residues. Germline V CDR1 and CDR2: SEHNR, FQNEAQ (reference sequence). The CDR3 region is CASSLVVRTPGVTEAFF. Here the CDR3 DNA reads TGTGCCAGCAGCTTAGTGGTTCGTACTCCGGGGGTCACTGAAGCTTTCTTT.

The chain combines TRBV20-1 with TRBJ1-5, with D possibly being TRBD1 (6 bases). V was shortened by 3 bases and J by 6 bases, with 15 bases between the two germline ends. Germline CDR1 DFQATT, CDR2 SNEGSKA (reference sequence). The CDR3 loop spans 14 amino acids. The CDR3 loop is CSASDGGQAQPQHF. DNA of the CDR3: TGCAGTGCTAGTGACGGGGGGCAGGCTCAGCCCCAGCATTTT.

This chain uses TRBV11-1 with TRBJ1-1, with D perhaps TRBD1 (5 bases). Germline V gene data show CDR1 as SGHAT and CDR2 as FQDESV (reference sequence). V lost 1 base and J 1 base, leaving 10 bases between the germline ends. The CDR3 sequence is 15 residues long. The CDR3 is CASSLEWGSNTEAFF. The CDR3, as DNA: TGTGCCAGCAGCTTAGAATGGGGCTCGAACACTGAAGCTTTCTTT.

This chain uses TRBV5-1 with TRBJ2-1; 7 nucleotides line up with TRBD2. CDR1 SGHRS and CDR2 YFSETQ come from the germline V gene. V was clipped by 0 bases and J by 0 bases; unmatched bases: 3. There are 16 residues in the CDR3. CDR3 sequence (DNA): TGCGCCAGCAGCTTGGGTCCGGGGGGCTCCTACAATGAGCAGTTCTTC. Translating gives CASSLGPGGSYNEQFF.

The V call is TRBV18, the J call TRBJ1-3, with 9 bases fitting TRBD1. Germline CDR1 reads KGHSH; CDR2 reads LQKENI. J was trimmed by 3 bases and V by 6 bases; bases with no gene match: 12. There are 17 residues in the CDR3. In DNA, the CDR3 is TGTGCCAGCTCCCAAAAGGGGACAGGGCAAATTGGAAACACCATATATTTT. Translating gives CASSQKGTGQIGNTIYF. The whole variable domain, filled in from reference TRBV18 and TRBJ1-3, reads NAGVMQNPRHLVRRRGQEARLRCSPMKGHSHVYWYRQLPEEGLKFMVYLQKENIIDESGMPKERFSAEFPKEGPSILRIQQVVRGDSAAYFCASSQKGTGQIGNTIYFGEGSWLTVV.

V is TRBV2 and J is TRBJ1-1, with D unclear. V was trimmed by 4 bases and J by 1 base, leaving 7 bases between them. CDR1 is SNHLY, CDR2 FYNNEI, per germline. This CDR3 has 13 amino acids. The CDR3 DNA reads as TGTGCCAGCAGTGGGGCCGAGAACACTGAAGCTTTCTTT. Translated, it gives CASSGAENTEAFF.

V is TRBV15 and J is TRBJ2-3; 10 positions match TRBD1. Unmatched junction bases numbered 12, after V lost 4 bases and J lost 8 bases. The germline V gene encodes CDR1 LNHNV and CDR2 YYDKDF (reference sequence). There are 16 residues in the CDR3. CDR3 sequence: CATSIRPGTGVATQYF. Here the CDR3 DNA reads TGTGCCACCAGCATCCGACCCGGGACAGGGGTAGCTACGCAGTATTTT.

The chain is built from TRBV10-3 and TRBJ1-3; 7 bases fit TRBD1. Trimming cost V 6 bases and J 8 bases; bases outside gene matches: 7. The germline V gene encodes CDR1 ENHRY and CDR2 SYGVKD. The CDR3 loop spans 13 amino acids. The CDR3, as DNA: TGTGCCATCAGCGAACGACAGGGAGACACCATATATTTT. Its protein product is CAISERQGDTIYF.

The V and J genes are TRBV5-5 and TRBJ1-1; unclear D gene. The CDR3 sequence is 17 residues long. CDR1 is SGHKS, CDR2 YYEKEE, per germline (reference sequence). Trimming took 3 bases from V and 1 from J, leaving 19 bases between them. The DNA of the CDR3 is TGTGCCAGCAGCTATAGACGGGGAAACCTGGCGAACACTGAAGCTTTCTTT. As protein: CASSYRRGNLANTEAFF.

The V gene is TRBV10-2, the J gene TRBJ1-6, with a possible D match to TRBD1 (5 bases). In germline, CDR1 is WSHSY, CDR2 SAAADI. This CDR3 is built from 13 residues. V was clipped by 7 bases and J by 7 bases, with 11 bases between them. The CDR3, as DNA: TGCGCCAGCATCAGGGCACGGAATTCACCCCTCCACTTT. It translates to CASIRARNSPLHF.

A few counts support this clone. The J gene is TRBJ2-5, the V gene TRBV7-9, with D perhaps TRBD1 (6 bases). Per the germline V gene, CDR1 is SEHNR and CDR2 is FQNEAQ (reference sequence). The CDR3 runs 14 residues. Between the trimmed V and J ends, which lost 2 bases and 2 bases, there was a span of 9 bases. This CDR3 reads CASSLFQGQETQYF. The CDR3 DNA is TGTGCCAGCAGCTTATTCCAGGGGCAAGAGACCCAGTACTTC.

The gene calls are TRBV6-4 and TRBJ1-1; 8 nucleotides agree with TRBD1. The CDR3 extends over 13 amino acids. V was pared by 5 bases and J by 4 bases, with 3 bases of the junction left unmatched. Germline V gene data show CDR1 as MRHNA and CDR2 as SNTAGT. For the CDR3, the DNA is TGTGCCAGCAGTATCGGGACAGGCACTGAAGCTTTCTTT. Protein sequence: CASSIGTGTEAFF.

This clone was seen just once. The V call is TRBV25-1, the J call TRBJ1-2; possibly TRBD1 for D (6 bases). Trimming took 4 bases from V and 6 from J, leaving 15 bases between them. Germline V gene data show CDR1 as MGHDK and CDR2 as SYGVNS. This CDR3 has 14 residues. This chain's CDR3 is CASSALGHLNGYTF. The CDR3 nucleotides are TGTGCCAGCAGTGCTTTGGGACATCTGAATGGCTACACCTTC.